These T cell receptor beta chains were read from a single sample in a study of blood T cell repertoires in COVID-19. Here immunoSEQ multiplex PCR was the method, and the copy in TCRdb shows in-frame clones only, minus some. This table holds over 120,000 clones, around 80% found once. The sequenced material came from peripheral blood. The origin of the receptors is a man between 60 and 70 years old with active or convalescent COVID-19. The CDR3 runs from the conserved cysteine through the conserved F or W. D genes are given only for firm matches. Clone size, where shown, is once, few, many, or a class for clones that have expanded.

>TRBV3-1/TRBV3-2|TRBD1|few|TRBJ2-1
TGTGCCAGCAGCCCGAGGGGGACAGCGGAATACAATGAGCAGTTCTTC
CASSPRGTAEYNEQFF
>TRBV5-1|NA|NA|TRBJ2-5
TGCGCCAGCAGCTTGGCAGTGACAGGGACTAGGGAGACCCAGTACTTC
CASSLAVTGTRETQYF
>TRBV6-5|NA|once|TRBJ1-4
TGTGCCAGCAGCCTATACACAGCAACTAATGAAAAACTGTTTTTT
CASSLYTATNEKLFF
>TRBV11-2|NA|NA|TRBJ1-6
TGTGCCAGCAGCTTGGGGGGTTATAATTCACCCCTCCACTTT
CASSLGGYNSPLHF
>TRBV27|NA|NA|TRBJ2-3
TGTGCCAGCAGTTTCATTCCAGCAGCGGATACGCAGTATTTT
CASSFIPAADTQYF
>TRBV11-3|NA|NA|TRBJ2-7
TGTGCCAGCAGCTTAGACGGGTCCGAAAGTTACTTC
CASSLDGSESYF
>TRBV18|TRBD2|NA|TRBJ2-7
TGTGCCAGCTCACCGGGGCAGGACGCCAGGACTAGCCTTAAGGAGCAGTACTTC
CASSPGQDARTSLKEQYF
>TRBV29-1|TRBD1|NA|TRBJ1-1
TGCAGCGTCGCCCAGGGACAGATGAACACTGAAGCTTTCTTT
CSVAQGQMNTEAFF
>TRBV6-2/TRBV6-3|NA|once|TRBJ1-5
TGTGCCAGCAGCTCCAACAGGGTAGGTCAGCCCCAGCATTTT
CASSSNRVGQPQHF
>TRBV5-1|NA|NA|TRBJ1-2
TGCGCCAGCAGCTTGGGCCAGACAGGACCCGCTAACTATGGCTACACCTTC
CASSLGQTGPANYGYTF
>TRBV7-9|TRBD1|NA|TRBJ2-7
TGTGCCAGCAGCTTACCCGGGACAGGGGGGGCCGAGCAGTACTTC
CASSLPGTGGAEQYF
>TRBV5-1|NA|NA|TRBJ1-2
TGCGCCAGCAGCGGGCCTCATGGCTACACCTTC
CASSGPHGYTF
>TRBV6-4|NA|NA|TRBJ1-2
TGTGCCAGCAGCGGGGACTCTAGCGGTGGCTACACCTTC
CASSGDSSGGYTF
>TRBV5-1|NA|NA|TRBJ2-5
TGCGCCAGCAGCAAGGGACTCGCTGGGGGCCAAGAGACCCAGTACTTC
CASSKGLAGGQETQYF
>TRBV7-6|TRBD2|NA|TRBJ2-1
TGTGCCAGCAGCTCCCAGCGGGAAAACAATGAGCAGTTCTTC
CASSSQRENNEQFF
>TRBV25-1|TRBD1|NA|TRBJ1-4
TGTGCCAGCAGTGGGACAGGGTCGGAAAAACTGTTTTTT
CASSGTGSEKLFF
>TRBV7-6|NA|NA|TRBJ1-1
TGTGCCAGCAGGGACATCCGGAACACTGAAGCTTTCTTT
CASRDIRNTEAFF
>TRBV11-3|NA|NA|TRBJ2-1
TGTGCCAGCAGCGGAACGACAGCTTCTTACAATGAGCAGTTCTTC
CASSGTTASYNEQFF
>TRBV30|NA|NA|TRBJ1-1
TGTGCCTGGAGCCTACGGGGATATGGTTTTGCTTTCTTT
CAWSLRGYGFAFF
>TRBV18|NA|NA|TRBJ1-2
TGTGCCAGCTCACCACTTGGGACACGCGAACGAGTCTATGGCTACACCTTC
CASSPLGTRERVYGYTF
>TRBV7-2|TRBD2|once|TRBJ2-5
TGTGCCAGCAGCTTAGGGGGGGGGAAAGAGACCCAGTACTTC
CASSLGGGKETQYF
>TRBV6-2/TRBV6-3|NA|NA|TRBJ2-1
TGTGCCAGCAGTTACTTCACCTACAATGAGCAGTTCTTC
CASSYFTYNEQFF
>TRBV7-2|NA|NA|TRBJ2-2
TGTGCCAGCAGCTTAGACGGCACCGGGGAGCTGTTTTTT
CASSLDGTGELFF
>TRBV11-3|NA|NA|TRBJ1-2
TGTGCCAGCAGTCATGTAGGAGTCGAGTTACAATCTGGCTACACCTTC
CASSHVGVELQSGYTF
>TRBV4-3|TRBD1|NA|TRBJ2-2
TGCGCCAGCAGCCCCTGGACAGGGACCACCGGGGAGCTGTTTTTT
CASSPWTGTTGELFF
>TRBV5-8|TRBD1|NA|TRBJ2-7
TGTGCCAGCAGCTTTTTTGGGACAGGGAGTCGCCACGAGCAGTACTTC
CASSFFGTGSRHEQYF
>TRBV2|TRBD1|NA|TRBJ1-2
TGTGCCAGCACCCTGGGGACAGGGGAACACTATGGCTACACCTTC
CASTLGTGEHYGYTF
>TRBV7-8|TRBD2|NA|TRBJ2-1
TGTGCCAGCAGCCGAGCGGGAGTGTCCTACAATGAGCAGTTCTTC
CASSRAGVSYNEQFF